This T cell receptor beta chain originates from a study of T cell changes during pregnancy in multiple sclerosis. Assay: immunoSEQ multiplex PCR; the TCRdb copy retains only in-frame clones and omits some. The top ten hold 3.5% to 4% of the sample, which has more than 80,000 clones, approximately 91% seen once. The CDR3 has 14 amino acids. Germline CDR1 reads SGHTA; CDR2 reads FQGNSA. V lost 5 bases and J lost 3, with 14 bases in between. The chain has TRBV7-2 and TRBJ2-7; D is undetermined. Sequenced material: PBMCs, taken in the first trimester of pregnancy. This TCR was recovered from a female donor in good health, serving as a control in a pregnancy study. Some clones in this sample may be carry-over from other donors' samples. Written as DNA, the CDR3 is TGTGCCAGCAGCCCGACTGCCACCCTCTACGAGCAGTACTTC. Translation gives CASSPTATLYEQYF.